This TCR beta chain was sequenced during a study of OX40 agonist ivuxolimab in advanced cancers. A note on the overall study: Ivuxolimab was a fully human IgG2 agonistic monoclonal antibody targeting the costimulatory receptor OX40 (CD134). The dose-escalation cohort was about 83% male with a mean age of 60 years, ranging from about 23 to 85. Among the roughly 50 dose-escalation patients, about 20 had hepatocellular carcinoma, roughly 15 melanoma, 9 renal cell carcinoma and 9 head and neck cancer. Intravenous ivuxolimab was administered to patients every 2 weeks at six dose levels: 0.01, 0.1, 0.3, 1.5, 3 and 10 mg/kg. Partial responses occurred in three dose-escalation patients, of whom one had hepatocellular carcinoma and two had cutaneous melanoma. The paper covers the monotherapy dose-escalation part of the phase I ivuxolimab trial, which included N of about 56 patients. The purpose of peripheral TCRbeta sequencing was to test whether ivuxolimab changed TCR sequence diversity and led to clonal T-cell expansion. Prior anti-PD-1, anti-PD-L1 or anti-CTLA-4 therapy was permitted, and 30% to 45% of dose-escalation patients had received checkpoint inhibitors. What the study reported, not specific to this receptor: In the 0.1-3.0 mg/kg groups, partial responders were among the patients with the lowest normalized peripheral clonal expansion, particularly in CD8+ T cells. After ivuxolimab, expanded clones were on average more numerous among CD8+ T cells than among CD4+ T cells. Low levels of normalized T-cell clonal expansion were also shown by some nonresponding patients. Which antigens the clonally expanded peripheral T cells were specific for was not determined. Clonal expansion of both CD4+ and CD8+ blood T cells was observed from baseline to week 6 at doses 0.1 to 3.0 mg/kg.

This clone was seen a single time. Its antigen has not been determined. Base qualities are not recorded, but no much larger clone differs from it by a single base. Patients with autoimmune disease history or receiving systemic immunosuppression were excluded from the trial. In every dose cohort, peripheral blood was drawn for TCR sequencing at baseline, cycle 4 day 1, and cycle 7 day 1. The samples were taken from a phase I, first-in-human, multicenter, open-label dose-escalation trial of ivuxolimab. Adults with locally advanced or metastatic melanoma, renal cell, hepatocellular, or head and neck squamous cell carcinoma were enrolled in the trial. CD4+ and CD8+ T cells were sorted separately from peripheral blood before TCR sequencing. V lost 2 bases and J lost 4 bases; the stretch between them is 6 bases long. The germline V gene gives CDR1 as SGHRS and CDR2 as YFSETQ. Spanning cysteine to phenylalanine, the CDR3 consists of 12 amino acids. The kept DNA is CDR3 alone, 36 bases in frame from the first base.

Genomic DNA was isolated from the sorted cells so that the TCRbeta CDR3 region could be sequenced. The immunoSEQ Assay was used to sequence the TCRbeta CDR3 regions. This is the immuneACCESS table as TCRdb keeps it, with only in-frame sequences that have V and J called. A part of the clones is gone; compared with another copy, unresolved V genes explain less than half, and the rest is unexplained. The sample yields fewer than 75,000 clones; around 90% were counted once. Less than 0.75% of the sample is in the top ten clones. The rearrangement combines TRBV5-1 with TRBJ1-2, with no confident D gene call. The TCR comes from an adult with an advanced solid tumor such as melanoma, head and neck, liver or kidney cancer. The specimen comprised CD4+ or CD8+ T cells sorted from blood, sampled in a trial of the OX40 agonist ivuxolimab. The CDR3 loop reads CASSFDFYGYTF. The DNA is as follows: TGCGCCAGCAGCTTTGACTTCTATGGCTACACCTTC.